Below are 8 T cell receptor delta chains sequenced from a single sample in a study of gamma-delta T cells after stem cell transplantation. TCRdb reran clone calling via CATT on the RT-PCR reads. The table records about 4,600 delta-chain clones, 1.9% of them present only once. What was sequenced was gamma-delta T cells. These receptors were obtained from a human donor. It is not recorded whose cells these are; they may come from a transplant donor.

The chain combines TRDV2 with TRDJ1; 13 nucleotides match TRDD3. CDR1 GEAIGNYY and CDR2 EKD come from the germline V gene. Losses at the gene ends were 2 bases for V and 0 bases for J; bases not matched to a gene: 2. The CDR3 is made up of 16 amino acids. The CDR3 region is CACDILGDTNTDKLIF. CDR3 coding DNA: TGTGCCTGTGACATACTGGGGGATACGAACACCGATAAACTCATCTTT.

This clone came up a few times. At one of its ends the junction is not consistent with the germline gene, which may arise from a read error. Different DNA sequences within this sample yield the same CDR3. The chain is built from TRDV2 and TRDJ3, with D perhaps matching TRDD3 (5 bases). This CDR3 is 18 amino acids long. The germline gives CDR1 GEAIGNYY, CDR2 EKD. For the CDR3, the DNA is TGTGCCTGTGACACCGTAGCGGAAAGCTCCTGGGACACCCGACAGATGTTTTTT. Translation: CACDTVAESSWDTRQMFF.

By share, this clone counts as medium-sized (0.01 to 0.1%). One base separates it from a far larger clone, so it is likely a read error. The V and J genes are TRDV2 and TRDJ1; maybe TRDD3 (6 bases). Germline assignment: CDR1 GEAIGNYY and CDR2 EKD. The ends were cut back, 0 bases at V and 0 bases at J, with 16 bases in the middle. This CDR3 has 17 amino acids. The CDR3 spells CACDTAGVGLYTDKLIF. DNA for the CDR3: TGTGCCTGTGACACCGCTGGGGTCGGATTATACACCGATAAACTCATCTTT.

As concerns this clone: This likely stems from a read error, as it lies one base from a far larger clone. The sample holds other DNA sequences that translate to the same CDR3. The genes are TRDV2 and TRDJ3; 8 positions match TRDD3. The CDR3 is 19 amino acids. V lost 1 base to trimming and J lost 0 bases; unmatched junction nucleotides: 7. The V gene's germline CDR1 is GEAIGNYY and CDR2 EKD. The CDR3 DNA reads TGTGCCTGTGACACTACTGGGGGCTATAGCTCCTGGGACACCCGACAGATGTTTTTC. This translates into CACDTTGGYSSWDTRQMFF.

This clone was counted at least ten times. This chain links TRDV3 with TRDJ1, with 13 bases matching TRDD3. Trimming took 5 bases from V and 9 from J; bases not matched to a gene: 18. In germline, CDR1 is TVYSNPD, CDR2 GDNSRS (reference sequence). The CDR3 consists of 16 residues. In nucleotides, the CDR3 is TGTGCCCCGTTAGGACTGGGGGATACGAGTTCTTCGGAACTCATCTTT. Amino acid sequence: CAPLGLGDTSSSELIF.

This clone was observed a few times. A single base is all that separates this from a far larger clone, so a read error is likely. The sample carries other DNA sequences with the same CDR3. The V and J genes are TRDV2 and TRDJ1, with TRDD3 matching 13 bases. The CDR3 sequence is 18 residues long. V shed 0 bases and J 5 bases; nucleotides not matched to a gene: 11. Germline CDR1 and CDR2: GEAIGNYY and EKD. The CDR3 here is CACDTLLLGDTPTDKLIF. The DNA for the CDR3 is TGTGCCTGTGACACCCTGCTACTGGGGGATACGCCAACTGATAAACTCATCTTT.

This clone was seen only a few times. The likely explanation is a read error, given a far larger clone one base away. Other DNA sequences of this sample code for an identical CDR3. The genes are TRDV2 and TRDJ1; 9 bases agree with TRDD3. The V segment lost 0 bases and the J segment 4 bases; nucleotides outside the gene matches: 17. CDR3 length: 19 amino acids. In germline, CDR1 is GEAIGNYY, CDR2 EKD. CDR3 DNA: TGTGCCTGTGACACCGGAGGACTGGGGGACACGCCGTCTGGCGATAAACTCATCTTT. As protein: CACDTGGLGDTPSGDKLIF.

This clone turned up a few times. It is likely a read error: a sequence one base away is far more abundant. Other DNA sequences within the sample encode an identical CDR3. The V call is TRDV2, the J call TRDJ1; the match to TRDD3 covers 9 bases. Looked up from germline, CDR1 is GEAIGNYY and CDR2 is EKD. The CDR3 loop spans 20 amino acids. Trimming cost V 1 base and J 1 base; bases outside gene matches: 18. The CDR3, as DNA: TGTGCCTGTGACACGGTCTATGGGGGGGATACACGGGGGGCCACCGATAAACTCATCTTT. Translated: CACDTVYGGDTRGATDKLIF.